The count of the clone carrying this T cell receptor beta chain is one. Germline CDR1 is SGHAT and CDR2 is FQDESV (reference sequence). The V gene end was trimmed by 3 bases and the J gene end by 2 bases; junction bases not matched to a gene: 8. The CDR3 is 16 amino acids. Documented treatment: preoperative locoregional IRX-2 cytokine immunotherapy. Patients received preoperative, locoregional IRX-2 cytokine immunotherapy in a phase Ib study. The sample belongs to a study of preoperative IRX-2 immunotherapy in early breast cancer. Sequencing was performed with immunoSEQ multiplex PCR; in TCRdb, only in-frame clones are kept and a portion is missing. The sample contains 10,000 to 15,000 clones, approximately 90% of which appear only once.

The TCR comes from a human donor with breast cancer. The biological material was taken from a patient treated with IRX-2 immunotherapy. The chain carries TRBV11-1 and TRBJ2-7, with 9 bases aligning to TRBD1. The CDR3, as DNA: TGTGCCAGCAGCTTGGGGGGACAGGGATCAACCTACGAGCAGTACTTC. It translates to CASSLGGQGSTYEQYF. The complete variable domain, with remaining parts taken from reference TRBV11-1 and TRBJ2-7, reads EAEVAQSPRYKITEKSQAVAFWCDPISGHATLYWYRQILGQGPELLVQFQDESVVDDSQLPKDRFSAERLKGVDSTLKIQPAELGDSAMYLCASSLGGQGSTYEQYFGPGTRLTVT.